This T cell receptor (beta chain) originates from a study of blood T cell repertoires in COVID-19. On the study more broadly: Sites in the United States, Italy and Spain provided acute and convalescent COVID-19 samples.

Trimming took off 0 bases at V and 6 bases at J, with 8 bases between the two ends. This CDR3 has 13 amino acids. Germline-derived CDR1 and CDR2 are SGHRS and YFSETQ. Libraries were prepared by immunoSEQ multiplex PCR; TCRdb keeps only in-frame clonotypes and omits some of them. The table shows approximately 50,000 clones, with approximately 79% occurring only once. This rearrangement joins TRBV5-1 to TRBJ2-3; D remains unclear. The TCR originated in a man in his 70s with acute or convalescent COVID-19. The sequenced sample was peripheral blood. The CDR3 DNA sequence: TGCGCCAGCAGCTTGGGAGAGGTGGATACGCAGTATTTT. Amino acid sequence: CASSLGEVDTQYF.